The clone carrying this T cell receptor beta chain was detected only once. The sample is drawn from a study of regulatory dendritic cells for organ transplantation. Produced via immunoSEQ multiplex PCR; TCRdb's table is partial and in-frame only. This table holds 30,000 to 40,000 clones, roughly nine tenths found once. Germline CDR1 SNHLY, CDR2 FYNNEI. Trimming removed 6 bases at V and 1 base at J, with 18 bases between. CDR3 length: 16 amino acids. The sequence was obtained from a human donor in good health. V gene TRBV2 combines with J gene TRBJ2-5; D not resolved. Sequenced: naive CD4+ T cells from blood. The subset: CD45RA+ naive T cells. This chain's CDR3 is CASSAGRILSQETQYF. CDR3 nucleotides: TGTGCCAGCAGCGCCGGACGGATTCTAAGCCAAGAGACCCAGTACTTC.